This is a list of T cell receptor beta chains from one sample in a study of OX40 agonist ivuxolimab in advanced cancers. The protocol was immunoSEQ multiplex PCR, while the TCRdb copy is restricted to in-frame clones and leaves out a portion. The table lists almost 70,000 clones, more than 85% of them singletons. Sequencing used CD4+ or CD8+ T cells sorted from blood, obtained in a trial of the OX40 agonist ivuxolimab. These receptors all come from an adult with an advanced solid tumor such as melanoma, head and neck, liver or kidney cancer. The CDR3 runs from the conserved cysteine through the conserved F or W. The order of the fields is clone size, D gene, CDR3 length, J gene, V gene, CDR3 protein, CDR3 DNA. The D gene is left open where the match is weak. For some rows the clone size is stated as once, few or many, or as a class when expanded; others skip it.

size: .
D: .
length: 16
J: TRBJ2-1
V: TRBV5-1
CDR3: CASSLGGRSSYNEQFF
DNA: TGCGCCAGCAGCTTGGGGGGGAGAAGCTCCTACAATGAGCAGTTCTTC

size: .
D: TRBD2
length: 16
J: TRBJ2-5
V: TRBV4-2
CDR3: CASSPRLAGEVETQYF
DNA: TGTGCCAGCAGCCCTCGACTAGCGGGAGAGGTAGAGACCCAGTACTTC

size: .
D: .
length: 15
J: TRBJ1-1
V: TRBV5-1
CDR3: CASSLAKGISTEAFF
DNA: TGCGCCAGCAGCTTGGCTAAGGGTATCAGCACTGAAGCTTTCTTT

size: .
D: TRBD2
length: 15
J: TRBJ2-3
V: TRBV9
CDR3: CASSVWSGSGDTQYF
DNA: TGTGCCAGCAGCGTGTGGAGCGGGAGTGGAGATACGCAGTATTTT

size: .
D: .
length: 11
J: TRBJ2-5
V: TRBV7-9
CDR3: CASSPQETQYF
DNA: TGTGCCAGCAGCCCACAAGAGACCCAGTACTTC

size: .
D: .
length: 18
J: TRBJ2-2
V: TRBV19
CDR3: CASSIDGGDAANTGELFF
DNA: TGTGCCAGTAGTATAGATGGAGGAGACGCAGCGAACACCGGGGAGCTGTTTTTT

size: .
D: TRBD1
length: 15
J: TRBJ1-5
V: TRBV28
CDR3: CASRQPGQGNQPQHF
DNA: TGTGCCAGCAGGCAACCGGGACAGGGCAATCAGCCCCAGCATTTT

size: .
D: .
length: 16
J: TRBJ1-1
V: TRBV7-2
CDR3: CASSFVPGLLNTEAFF
DNA: TGTGCCAGCAGCTTCGTTCCAGGCCTTTTGAACACTGAAGCTTTCTTT

size: .
D: .
length: 14
J: TRBJ2-5
V: TRBV12-5
CDR3: CASGFGWGWETQYF
DNA: TGTGCTAGTGGTTTTGGTTGGGGCTGGGAGACCCAGTACTTC

size: few
D: .
length: 14
J: TRBJ2-7
V: TRBV14
CDR3: CASSPWVSENEQYF
DNA: TGTGCCAGCAGCCCGTGGGTATCGGAGAACGAGCAGTACTTC

size: .
D: .
length: 13
J: TRBJ1-5
V: TRBV12-5
CDR3: CASGLGQTQPQHF
DNA: TGTGCTAGTGGTTTGGGCCAGACCCAGCCCCAGCATTTT

size: .
D: .
length: 14
J: TRBJ2-1
V: TRBV7-9
CDR3: CASSLVGSHNEQFF
DNA: TGTGCCAGCAGCTTAGTCGGCAGTCACAATGAGCAGTTCTTC

size: .
D: TRBD2
length: 16
J: TRBJ2-2
V: TRBV6-6
CDR3: CASSWTSGRNAGELFF
DNA: TGTGCCAGCAGTTGGACTAGCGGGAGAAACGCCGGGGAGCTGTTTTTT

size: .
D: .
length: 15
J: TRBJ2-1
V: TRBV5-1
CDR3: CASSLRSGFYNEQFF
DNA: TGCGCCAGCAGCTTGCGTAGCGGATTCTACAATGAGCAGTTCTTC

size: once
D: .
length: 11
J: TRBJ2-3
V: TRBV19
CDR3: CATLNTDTQYF
DNA: TGTGCCACCCTAAACACAGATACGCAGTATTTT

size: once
D: .
length: 15
J: TRBJ2-3
V: TRBV9
CDR3: CASSVLETSTDTQYF
DNA: TGTGCCAGCAGCGTACTGGAAACTAGCACAGATACGCAGTATTTT

size: .
D: .
length: 14
J: TRBJ2-7
V: TRBV19
CDR3: CASSISPTGGEQYF
DNA: TGTGCCAGTAGTATCAGCCCGACAGGTGGCGAGCAGTACTTC

size: .
D: TRBD1
length: 16
J: TRBJ2-7
V: TRBV19
CDR3: CASSVASGDRGGEQYF
DNA: TGTGCCAGTAGTGTCGCCTCGGGGGACAGGGGAGGAGAGCAGTACTTC

size: .
D: .
length: 14
J: TRBJ1-3
V: TRBV7-8
CDR3: CASSTDRFGNTIYF
DNA: TGTGCCAGCAGCACCGACAGGTTTGGAAACACCATATATTTT

size: .
D: .
length: 13
J: TRBJ2-1
V: TRBV5-4
CDR3: CASSLGPFDEQFF
DNA: TGTGCCAGCAGCTTGGGGCCCTTCGATGAGCAGTTCTTC

size: .
D: TRBD1
length: 16
J: TRBJ1-6
V: TRBV2
CDR3: CASSEMGTGVGSPLHF
DNA: TGTGCCAGCAGTGAAATGGGGACAGGGGTCGGTTCACCCCTCCACTTT

size: .
D: .
length: 13
J: TRBJ1-1
V: TRBV27
CDR3: CASNSRGSTEAFF
DNA: TGTGCCAGCAATTCAAGGGGAAGTACTGAAGCTTTCTTT

size: .
D: TRBD1
length: 15
J: TRBJ1-4
V: TRBV4-1
CDR3: CASRLTGVGNEKLFF
DNA: TGCGCCAGCAGACTCACAGGGGTGGGTAATGAAAAACTGTTTTTT

size: .
D: .
length: 17
J: TRBJ2-5
V: TRBV11-2
CDR3: CASSLAPGSHKGETQYF
DNA: TGTGCCAGCAGCTTAGCTCCAGGGTCCCACAAAGGAGAGACCCAGTACTTC

size: .
D: .
length: 14
J: TRBJ2-2
V: TRBV10-1
CDR3: CASKPNYPDGELFF
DNA: TGCGCCAGCAAACCCAATTATCCCGACGGGGAGCTGTTTTTT

size: few
D: .
length: 13
J: TRBJ1-1
V: TRBV18
CDR3: CASSPRGDTEAFF
DNA: TGTGCCAGCTCACCACGGGGAGACACTGAAGCTTTCTTT

size: few
D: .
length: 15
J: TRBJ2-2
V: TRBV5-1
CDR3: CASSLDVANTGELFF
DNA: TGCGCCAGCAGCTTGGATGTTGCAAACACCGGGGAGCTGTTTTTT

size: .
D: .
length: 14
J: TRBJ2-7
V: TRBV28
CDR3: CASSTSSDRGEQYF
DNA: TGTGCCAGCAGTACTAGCTCCGACCGGGGGGAGCAGTACTTC

size: once
D: .
length: 16
J: TRBJ2-7
V: TRBV4-1
CDR3: CASSQEGGGTAYEQYF
DNA: TGCGCCAGCAGCCAAGAAGGGGGTGGCACCGCCTACGAGCAGTACTTC

size: .
D: TRBD2
length: 16
J: TRBJ2-3
V: TRBV7-3
CDR3: CASSLNLLAKGDTQYF
DNA: TGTGCCAGCAGCTTAAATTTACTAGCGAAGGGGGATACGCAGTATTTT